This is a list of T cell receptor beta chains from one sample in a study of T cell repertoires in cytomegalovirus infection. TCRdb used MiXCR to reprocess the reads, holding one entry per CDR3 protein. The sample shows 250,000 or so distinct CDR3 sequences, roughly 12% of them seen only once. The specimen was PBMCs. The receptors come from a human donor in good health (CMV status not recorded). Some clones in this sample may be carry-over from other donors' samples. The CDR3 runs from the conserved cysteine through the conserved F or W. A D gene is named only where the DNA matches it firmly. Where a row states a size, it is once, few, many or the class of an expanded clone; other rows omit it.

CDR3 DNA,CDR3 protein,J gene,V gene,D gene,clone size
TGTGCCTGGAATCCGGGACAACAGAACACTGAAGCTTTCTTT,CAWNPGQQNTEAFF,TRBJ1-1,TRBV30,.,.
TGCAGTGCTAGACCCGGGACAGGGGGATTGAGGCAGCCCCAGCATTTT,CSARPGTGGLRQPQHF,TRBJ1-5,TRBV20-1,TRBD1,few
TGCAGTGCTAGGGGGGACAGCCACTACGAGCAGTACTTC,CSARGDSHYEQYF,TRBJ2-7,TRBV20-1,TRBD1,many
TGTGCCAGCAGCCTAAGTAGCTCGGGCTACGAGCAGTACTTC,CASSLSSSGYEQYF,TRBJ2-7,TRBV7-2,.,many
TGTGCCAGCAGCTTAACTAGCCGGCTCGGGAACGAGCAGTACTTC,CASSLTSRLGNEQYF,TRBJ2-7,TRBV7-2,.,many
TGTGCCAGCAGCACTCCGGGACCCAGGAACACCGGGGAGCTGTTTTTT,CASSTPGPRNTGELFF,TRBJ2-2,TRBV5-3,.,few
TGTGCCAGTAGTCGACAGGGGGATGGCTACACCTTC,CASSRQGDGYTF,TRBJ1-2,TRBV19,TRBD1,many
TGTGCCAGCAGTCCGGACAGGATGAGGGGCCAGTACTTC,CASSPDRMRGQYF,TRBJ2-5,TRBV12-3/TRBV12-4,TRBD1,many
TGTGCCAGCAGCTTCGAGCCTCAAAGCGACTATGGCTACACCTTC,CASSFEPQSDYGYTF,TRBJ1-2,TRBV7-2,.,many
TGCGCCAGCAGCTCGGGGGGGCGGGCCGCTAGCACAGATACGCAGTATTTT,CASSSGGRAASTDTQYF,TRBJ2-3,TRBV5-1,TRBD2,many
TGTGCCAGCAGCTTAGGACTAGGGTCGGGGATTTCCTACGAGCAGTACTTC,CASSLGLGSGISYEQYF,TRBJ2-7,TRBV7-2,.,many
TGCAGCGCAGGGGCCGATTACGAGCAGTACTTC,CSAGADYEQYF,TRBJ2-7,TRBV29-1,.,.
TGCAGTGCTAGAGAGGCGGGGCGCCCGCAGTATTTT,CSAREAGRPQYF,TRBJ2-3,TRBV20-1,.,many
TGTGCCAGCACCCTCGGGACAGGGGTCACTGAAGCTTTCTTT,CASTLGTGVTEAFF,TRBJ1-1,TRBV6-2/TRBV6-3,TRBD1,many
TGCAGCGCTGGGTCCCGACTAGCCAAAAACATTCAGTACTTC,CSAGSRLAKNIQYF,TRBJ2-4,TRBV29-1,.,.
TGTGCCAGCTCACCAGGACAGCCTTCTAACTATGGCTACACCTTC,CASSPGQPSNYGYTF,TRBJ1-2,TRBV18,.,few
TGTGCCAGCAGCTTGGTACACTATGGCTACACCTTC,CASSLVHYGYTF,TRBJ1-2,TRBV7-2,.,many
TGTGCCAGCAGTTTATCGACTAGCGGGAAGGGGACCCAGTACTTC,CASSLSTSGKGTQYF,TRBJ2-5,TRBV12-3/TRBV12-4,TRBD2,many
TGTGCCAGCAACCGACTATCCTCCTACAATGAGCAGTTCTTC,CASNRLSSYNEQFF,TRBJ2-1,TRBV7-2,.,many
TGTGCCAGCAGCTTAGCGCTTGGGGGCAGGGGGAGGACAGATACGCAGTATTTT,CASSLALGGRGRTDTQYF,TRBJ2-3,TRBV7-2,.,many
TGTGCCAGCAGAAACACAGGGGCCCGGGGCACCGGGGAGCTGTTTTTT,CASRNTGARGTGELFF,TRBJ2-2,TRBV12-3/TRBV12-4,TRBD1,.
TGTGCCAGCAGTTTACTGCTGGGAGACACTGAAGCTTTCTTT,CASSLLLGDTEAFF,TRBJ1-1,TRBV28,.,many
TGTGCCAGCACTCCGGGGGACAGGGCCTACCAAGAGACCCAGTACTTC,CASTPGDRAYQETQYF,TRBJ2-5,TRBV28,TRBD1,many
TGTGCCAGCAGCTTACGACTGGGGGGCTATAACACCATATATTTT,CASSLRLGGYNTIYF,TRBJ1-3,TRBV5-6,.,.
TGTGCCAGTTTGGACAGGGGTCCGGAAGACGAGCAGTACTTC,CASLDRGPEDEQYF,TRBJ2-7,TRBV6-2/TRBV6-3,TRBD1,many
TGTGCCAGCAGCCCTAGCGGGAGGAACACCGGGGAGCTGTTTTTT,CASSPSGRNTGELFF,TRBJ2-2,TRBV28,TRBD2,many
TGTGCCAGTCGAATCTCGATTCCGAACACCGGGGAGCTGTTTTTT,CASRISIPNTGELFF,TRBJ2-2,TRBV12-3/TRBV12-4,.,few
TGCAGCGTTGAAGGGTCGGCCTTCGGTGAGCAGTTCTTC,CSVEGSAFGEQFF,TRBJ2-1,TRBV29-1,.,once
TGTGCCAGCAGCTTACGTGGCGGGAGTAGCGAGCAGTACTTC,CASSLRGGSSEQYF,TRBJ2-7,TRBV7-2,TRBD2,many
TGCGCCAGCAGCGCGGGGGATAGCAATCAGCCCCAGCATTTT,CASSAGDSNQPQHF,TRBJ1-5,TRBV5-1,.,.
TGTGCCAGCAGCTTGGTGGGGGTCTCCTATGGCTACACCTTC,CASSLVGVSYGYTF,TRBJ1-2,TRBV5-4,.,many
TGCAGCGTTGATGGGACTAGCGGGAGTCTACACACCGGGGAGCTGTTTTTT,CSVDGTSGSLHTGELFF,TRBJ2-2,TRBV29-1,TRBD2,.
TGCGCCAGCAGCCAAGAGGCAGGGGCGCTCAGCGAGCAGTACTTC,CASSQEAGALSEQYF,TRBJ2-7,TRBV4-1,.,.
TGTGCCAGCAGTTTTCTGGGGGAGCAGTACTTC,CASSFLGEQYF,TRBJ2-7,TRBV12-3/TRBV12-4,.,many
TGCAGTGCTAGAAACGGGGCAGGGACCGATCAGCCCCAGCATTTT,CSARNGAGTDQPQHF,TRBJ1-5,TRBV20-1,.,many
TGTGCCAGCAGTTTAGTGAGGGGCGGGGAGCTGTTTTTT,CASSLVRGGELFF,TRBJ2-2,TRBV12-3/TRBV12-4,.,many
TGTGCCAGCAGCTTACGTCGGCCAGGGACTAGCGGGCACCTATTCACAGATACGCAGTATTTT,CASSLRRPGTSGHLFTDTQYF,TRBJ2-3,TRBV11-2,TRBD2,.
TGTGCCAGCACACCTCAGGGTTCTGAAGCTTTCTTT,CASTPQGSEAFF,TRBJ1-1,TRBV11-2,.,few
TGTGCCAGCAGCTTAATGGCGGGGGCCACAGATACGCAGTATTTT,CASSLMAGATDTQYF,TRBJ2-3,TRBV7-2,.,many
TGCAGCGTTGGGGGACAGTCCACCGGGGAGCTGTTTTTT,CSVGGQSTGELFF,TRBJ2-2,TRBV29-1,TRBD1,.
TGTGCCAGCAGCCCACGGGACAGGGGTTATGATGGCTACACCTTC,CASSPRDRGYDGYTF,TRBJ1-2,TRBV9,TRBD1,.
TGTGCCGTGGGGACATTGTCCTACGAGCAGTACTTC,CAVGTLSYEQYF,TRBJ2-7,TRBV6-5,.,many
TGTGCCAGCATTCAACAGGGGGACTATGGCTACACCTTC,CASIQQGDYGYTF,TRBJ1-2,TRBV12-3/TRBV12-4,TRBD1,many
TGTGCCAGCACCCGGACTAGCGGGAGCGACGAGCAGTACTTC,CASTRTSGSDEQYF,TRBJ2-7,TRBV28,TRBD2,few
TGTGCCAGCAGCACCCGACAGGCCTACAATGAGCAGTTCTTC,CASSTRQAYNEQFF,TRBJ2-1,TRBV11-3,.,many